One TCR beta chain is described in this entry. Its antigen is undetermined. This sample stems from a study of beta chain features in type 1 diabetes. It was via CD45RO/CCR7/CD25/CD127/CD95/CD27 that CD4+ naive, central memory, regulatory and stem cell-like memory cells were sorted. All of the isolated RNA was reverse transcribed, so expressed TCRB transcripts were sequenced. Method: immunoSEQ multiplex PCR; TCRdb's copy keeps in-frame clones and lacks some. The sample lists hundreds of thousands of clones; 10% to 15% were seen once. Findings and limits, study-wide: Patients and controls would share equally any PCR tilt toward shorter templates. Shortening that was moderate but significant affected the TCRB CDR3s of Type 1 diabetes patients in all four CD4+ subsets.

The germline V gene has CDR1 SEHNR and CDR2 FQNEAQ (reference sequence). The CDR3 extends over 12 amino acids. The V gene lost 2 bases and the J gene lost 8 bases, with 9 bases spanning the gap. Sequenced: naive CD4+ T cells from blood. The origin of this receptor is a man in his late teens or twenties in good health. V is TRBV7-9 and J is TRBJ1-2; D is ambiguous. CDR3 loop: CASSLSGEGYTF. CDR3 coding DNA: TGTGCCAGCAGCTTAAGTGGGGAGGGCTACACCTTC. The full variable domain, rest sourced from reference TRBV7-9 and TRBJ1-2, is DTGVSQNPRHKITKRGQNVTFRCDPISEHNRLYWYRQTLGQGPEFLTYFQNEAQLEKSRLLSDRFSAERPKGSFSTLEIQRTEQGDSAMYLCASSLSGEGYTFGSGTRLTVV.